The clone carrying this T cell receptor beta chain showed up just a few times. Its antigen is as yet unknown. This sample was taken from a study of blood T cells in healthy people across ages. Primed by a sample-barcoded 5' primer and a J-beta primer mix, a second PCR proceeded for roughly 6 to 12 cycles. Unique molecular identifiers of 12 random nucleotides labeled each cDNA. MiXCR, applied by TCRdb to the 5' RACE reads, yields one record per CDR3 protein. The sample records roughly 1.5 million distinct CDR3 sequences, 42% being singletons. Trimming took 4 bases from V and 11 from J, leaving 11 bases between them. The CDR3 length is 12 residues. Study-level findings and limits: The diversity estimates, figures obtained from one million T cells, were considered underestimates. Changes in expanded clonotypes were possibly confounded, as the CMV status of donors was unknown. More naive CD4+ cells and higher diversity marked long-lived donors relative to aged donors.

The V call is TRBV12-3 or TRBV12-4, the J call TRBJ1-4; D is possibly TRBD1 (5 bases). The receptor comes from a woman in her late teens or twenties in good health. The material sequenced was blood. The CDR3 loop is CASSSGRFKLFF. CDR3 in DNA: TGTGCCAGCAGTTCGGGGCGGTTTAAACTGTTTTTT.